This T cell receptor beta chain was sequenced for a study of T cell repertoires in cytomegalovirus infection. On the study more broadly: TCR beta signatures that were public indicated CMV infection and matching HLA type.

This CDR3 has 13 residues. The V gene end was trimmed by 4 bases and the J gene end by 11 bases; junction bases not matched to a gene: 8. This clonotype occurred a few times. The antigen remains undetermined. Broader study findings: In two of eight donors, the top clonotype was HLA-C-restricted CMV-specific.

MiXCR, run by TCRdb on the reads, gives a single entry per CDR3 protein. The sample includes 750,000 to 950,000 distinct CDR3 sequences, under 35% of them seen just once. The sequence was obtained from a human donor in good health (CMV status not recorded). Some clones in this sample may be carry-over from other donors' samples. The material was cultured CD8+ T cells from PBMCs, obtained from culture after CMV antigen stimulation. The V and J genes are TRBV12-3 or TRBV12-4 and TRBJ1-1, with 9 bases lining up with TRBD1. In DNA, the CDR3 is TGTGCCAGCAGTTGGGGGACAGGGAAATTTGCTTTCTTT. It is translated as CASSWGTGKFAFF.